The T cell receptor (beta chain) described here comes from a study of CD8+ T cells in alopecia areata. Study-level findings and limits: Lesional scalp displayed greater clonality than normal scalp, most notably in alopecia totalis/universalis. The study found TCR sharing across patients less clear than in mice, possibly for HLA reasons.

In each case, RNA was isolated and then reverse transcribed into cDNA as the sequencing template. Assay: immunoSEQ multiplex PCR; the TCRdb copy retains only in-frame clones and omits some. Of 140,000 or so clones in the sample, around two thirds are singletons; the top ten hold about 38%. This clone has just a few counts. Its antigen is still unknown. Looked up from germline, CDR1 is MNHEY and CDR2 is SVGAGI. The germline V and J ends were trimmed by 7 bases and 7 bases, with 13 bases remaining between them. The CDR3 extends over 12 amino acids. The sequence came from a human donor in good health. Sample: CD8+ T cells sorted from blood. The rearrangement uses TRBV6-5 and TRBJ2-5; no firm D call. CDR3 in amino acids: CASTDPKGTQYF. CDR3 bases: TGTGCCAGCACCGATCCGAAGGGGACCCAGTACTTC.